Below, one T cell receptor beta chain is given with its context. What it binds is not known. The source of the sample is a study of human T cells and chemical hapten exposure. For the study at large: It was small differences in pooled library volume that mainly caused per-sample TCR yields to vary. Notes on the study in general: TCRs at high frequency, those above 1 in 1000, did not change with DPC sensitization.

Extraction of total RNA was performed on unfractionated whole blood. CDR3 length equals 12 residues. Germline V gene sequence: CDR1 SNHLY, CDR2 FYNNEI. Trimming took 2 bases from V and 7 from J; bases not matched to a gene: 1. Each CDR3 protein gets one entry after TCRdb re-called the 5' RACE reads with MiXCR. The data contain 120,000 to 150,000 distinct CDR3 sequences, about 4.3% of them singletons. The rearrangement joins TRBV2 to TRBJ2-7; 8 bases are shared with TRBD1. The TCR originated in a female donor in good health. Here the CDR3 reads CASSERDREQYF. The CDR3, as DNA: TGTGCCAGCAGTGAAAGGGACAGGGAGCAGTACTTC.